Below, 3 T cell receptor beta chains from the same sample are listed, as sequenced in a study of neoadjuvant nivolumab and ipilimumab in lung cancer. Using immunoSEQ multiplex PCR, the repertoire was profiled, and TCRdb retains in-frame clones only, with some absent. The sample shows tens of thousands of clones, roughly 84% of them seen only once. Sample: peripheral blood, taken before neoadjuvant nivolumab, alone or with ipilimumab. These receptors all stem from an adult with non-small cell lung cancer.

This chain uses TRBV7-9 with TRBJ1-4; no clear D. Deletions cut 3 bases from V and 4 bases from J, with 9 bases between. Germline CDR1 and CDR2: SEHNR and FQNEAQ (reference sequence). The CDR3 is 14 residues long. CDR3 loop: CASSLYRDNEKLFF. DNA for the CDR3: TGTGCCAGCAGCTTGTATAGAGATAATGAAAAACTGTTTTTT. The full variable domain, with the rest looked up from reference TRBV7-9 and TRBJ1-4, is DTGVSQNPRHKITKRGQNVTFRCDPISEHNRLYWYRQTLGQGPEFLTYFQNEAQLEKSRLLSDRFSAERPKGSFSTLEIQRTEQGDSAMYLCASSLYRDNEKLFFGSGTQLSVL.

CDR3 DNA: TGTGCCAGCAGCCCCGGGGGTGGACAGGAAGCTTTCTTT. It specifies CASSPGGGQEAFF. The V call is TRBV11-2, the J call TRBJ1-1, with D possibly matching TRBD1 (6 bases). Germline V gives CDR1 SGHAT, CDR2 FQNNGV. This CDR3 comprises 13 residues. Trimming shortened V by 5 bases and J by 8 bases, and 15 bases separated the two germline ends. The full variable domain, in which reference TRBV11-2 and TRBJ1-1 provide the parts outside the CDR3, is EAGVAQSPRYKIIEKRQSVAFWCNPISGHATLYWYQQILGQGPKLLIQFQNNGVVDDSQLPKDRFSAERLKGVDSTLKIQPAKLEDSAVYLCASSPGGGQEAFFGQGTRLTVV.

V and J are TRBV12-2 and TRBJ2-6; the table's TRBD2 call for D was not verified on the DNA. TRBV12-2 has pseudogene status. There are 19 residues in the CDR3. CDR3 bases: TGTGCAAGTCGCAGGGGACTAGCGGTAGATAGGTCTGGGGCCAACGTCCTGACTTTC. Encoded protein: CASRRGLAVDRSGANVLTF.